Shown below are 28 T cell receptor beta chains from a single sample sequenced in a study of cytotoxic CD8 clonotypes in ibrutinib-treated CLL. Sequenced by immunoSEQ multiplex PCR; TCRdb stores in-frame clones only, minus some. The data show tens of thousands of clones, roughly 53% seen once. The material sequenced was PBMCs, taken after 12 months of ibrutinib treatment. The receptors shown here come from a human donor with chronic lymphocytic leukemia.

The CDR3 DNA is TGTGCCAGCAGCCTCAGGGTCTCCTACAATGAGCAGTTCTTC. It codes for CASSLRVSYNEQFF. This chain links TRBV14 with TRBJ2-1; a weak D match, TRBD1 (5 bases). V was pared by 4 bases and J by 0 bases, with 7 bases between. This CDR3 has 14 residues. In germline, CDR1 is SGHDN, CDR2 FVKESK.

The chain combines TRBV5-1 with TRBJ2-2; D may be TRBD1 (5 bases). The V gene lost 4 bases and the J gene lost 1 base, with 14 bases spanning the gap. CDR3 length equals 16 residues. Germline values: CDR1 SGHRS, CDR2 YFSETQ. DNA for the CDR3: TGCGCCAGCAGCCTCACTTCCACAGGGAACACCGGGGAGCTGTTTTTT. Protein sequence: CASSLTSTGNTGELFF.

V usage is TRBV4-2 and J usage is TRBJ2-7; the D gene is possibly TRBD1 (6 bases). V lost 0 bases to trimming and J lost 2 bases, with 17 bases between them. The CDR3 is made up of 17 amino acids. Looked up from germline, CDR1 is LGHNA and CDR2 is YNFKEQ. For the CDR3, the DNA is TGTGCCAGCAGCCAAGATTTCTCCCACAGGGCCCCCTACGAGCAGTACTTC. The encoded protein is CASSQDFSHRAPYEQYF.

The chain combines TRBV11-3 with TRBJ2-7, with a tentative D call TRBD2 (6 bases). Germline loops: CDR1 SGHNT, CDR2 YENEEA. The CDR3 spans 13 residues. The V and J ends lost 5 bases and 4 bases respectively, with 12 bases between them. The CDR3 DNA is TGTGCCAGCAGCCAAGGGACTCAGTACGAGCAGTACTTC. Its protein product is CASSQGTQYEQYF.

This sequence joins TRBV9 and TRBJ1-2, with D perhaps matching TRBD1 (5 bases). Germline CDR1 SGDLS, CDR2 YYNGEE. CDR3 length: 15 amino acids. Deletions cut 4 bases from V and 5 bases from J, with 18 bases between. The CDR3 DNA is TGTGCCAGCAGCTCAGGGCGCGGCTCATTTTATGGCTACACCTTC. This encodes CASSSGRGSFYGYTF.

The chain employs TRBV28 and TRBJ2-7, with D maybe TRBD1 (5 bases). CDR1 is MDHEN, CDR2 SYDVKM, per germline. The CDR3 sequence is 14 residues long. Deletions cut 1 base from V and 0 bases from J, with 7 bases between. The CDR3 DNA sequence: TGTGCCAGCAGTTTATTCGACAGCTCCTACGAGCAGTACTTC. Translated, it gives CASSLFDSSYEQYF.

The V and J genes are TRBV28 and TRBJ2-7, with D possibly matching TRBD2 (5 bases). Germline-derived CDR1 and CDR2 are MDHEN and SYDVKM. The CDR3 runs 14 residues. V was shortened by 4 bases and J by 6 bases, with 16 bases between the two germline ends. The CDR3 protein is CASSYAETGGEQYF. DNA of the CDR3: TGTGCCAGCAGTTACGCAGAGACCGGAGGCGAGCAGTACTTC.

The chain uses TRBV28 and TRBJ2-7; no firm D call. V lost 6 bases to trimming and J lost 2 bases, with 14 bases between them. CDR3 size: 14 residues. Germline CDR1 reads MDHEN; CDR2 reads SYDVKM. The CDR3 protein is CASSLNTVAYEQYF. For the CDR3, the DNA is TGTGCCAGCAGCCTAAACACGGTCGCCTACGAGCAGTACTTC. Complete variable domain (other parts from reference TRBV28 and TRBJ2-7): DVKVTQSSRYLVKRTGEKVFLECVQDMDHENMFWYRQDPGLGLRLIYFSYDVKMKEKGDIPEGYSVSREKKERFSLILESASTNQTSMYLCASSLNTVAYEQYFGPGTRLTVT.

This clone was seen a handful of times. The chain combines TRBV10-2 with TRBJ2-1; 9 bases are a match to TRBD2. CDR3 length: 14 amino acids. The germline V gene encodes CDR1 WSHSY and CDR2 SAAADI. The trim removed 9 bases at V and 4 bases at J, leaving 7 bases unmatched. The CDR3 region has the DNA TGCGCCAGTTCGAGACTAGCGGCGTACAATGAGCAGTTCTTC. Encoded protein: CASSRLAAYNEQFF.

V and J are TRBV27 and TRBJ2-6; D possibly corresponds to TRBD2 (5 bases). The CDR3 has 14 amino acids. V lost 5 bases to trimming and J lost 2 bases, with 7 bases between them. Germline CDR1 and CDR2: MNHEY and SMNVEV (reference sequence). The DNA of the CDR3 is TGTGCCAGCAGTCCGGGAACTGGGGCCAACGTCCTGACTTTC. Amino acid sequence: CASSPGTGANVLTF.

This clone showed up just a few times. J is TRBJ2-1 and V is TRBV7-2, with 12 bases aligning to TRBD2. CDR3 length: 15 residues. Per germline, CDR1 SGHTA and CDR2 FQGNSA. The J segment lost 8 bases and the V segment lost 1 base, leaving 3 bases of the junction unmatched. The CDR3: CASSLGLAGVDEQFF. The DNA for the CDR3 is TGTGCCAGCAGCTTAGGACTAGCGGGAGTTGATGAGCAGTTCTTC.

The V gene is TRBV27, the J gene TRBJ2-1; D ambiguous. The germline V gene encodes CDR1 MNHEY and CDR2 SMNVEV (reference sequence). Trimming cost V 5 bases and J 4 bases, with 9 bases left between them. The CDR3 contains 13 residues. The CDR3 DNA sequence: TGTGCCAGCAGTCAAGACTTATACAATGAGCAGTTCTTC. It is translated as CASSQDLYNEQFF.

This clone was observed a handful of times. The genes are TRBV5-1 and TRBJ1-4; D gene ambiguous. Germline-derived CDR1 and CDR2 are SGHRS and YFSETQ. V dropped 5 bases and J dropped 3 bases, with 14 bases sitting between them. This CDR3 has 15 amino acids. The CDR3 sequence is CASSSQPTSNEKLFF. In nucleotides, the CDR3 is TGCGCCAGCAGTTCACAGCCGACCTCTAATGAAAAACTGTTTTTT. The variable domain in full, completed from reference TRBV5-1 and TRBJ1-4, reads KAGVTQTPRYLIKTRGQQVTLSCSPISGHRSVSWYQQTPGQGLQFLFEYFSETQRNKGNFPGRFSGRQFSNSRSEMNVSTLELGDSALYLCASSSQPTSNEKLFFGSGTQLSVL.

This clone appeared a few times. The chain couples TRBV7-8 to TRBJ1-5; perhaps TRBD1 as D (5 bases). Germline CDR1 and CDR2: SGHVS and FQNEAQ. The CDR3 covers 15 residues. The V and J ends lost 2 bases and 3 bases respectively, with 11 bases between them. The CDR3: CASSLLRDPNQPQHF. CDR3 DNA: TGTGCCAGCAGCTTATTAAGGGACCCCAATCAGCCCCAGCATTTT.

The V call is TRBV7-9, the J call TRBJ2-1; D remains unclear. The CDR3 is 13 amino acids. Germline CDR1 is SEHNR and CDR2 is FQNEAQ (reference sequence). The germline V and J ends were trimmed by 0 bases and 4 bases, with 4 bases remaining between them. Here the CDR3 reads CASSLANYNEQFF. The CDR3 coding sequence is TGTGCCAGCAGCTTAGCCAATTACAATGAGCAGTTCTTC.

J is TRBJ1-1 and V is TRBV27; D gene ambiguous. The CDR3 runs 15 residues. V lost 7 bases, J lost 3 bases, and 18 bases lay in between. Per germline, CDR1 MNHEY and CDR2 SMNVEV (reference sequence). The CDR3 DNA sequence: TGTGCCAGCATTCGTGAACCATCGGCCGACACTGAAGCTTTCTTT. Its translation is CASIREPSADTEAFF.

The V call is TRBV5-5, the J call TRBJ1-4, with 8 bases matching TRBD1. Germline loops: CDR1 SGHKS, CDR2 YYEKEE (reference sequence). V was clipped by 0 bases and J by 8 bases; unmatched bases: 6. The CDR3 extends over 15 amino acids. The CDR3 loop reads CASSLVAGGREKLFF. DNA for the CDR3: TGTGCCAGCAGCTTGGTTGCAGGGGGCAGAGAAAAACTGTTTTTT. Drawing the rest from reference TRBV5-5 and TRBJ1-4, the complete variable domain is DAGVTQSPTHLIKTRGQQVTLRCSPISGHKSVSWYQQVLGQGPQFIFQYYEKEERGRGNFPDRFSARQFPNYSSELNVNALLLGDSALYLCASSLVAGGREKLFFGSGTQLSVL.

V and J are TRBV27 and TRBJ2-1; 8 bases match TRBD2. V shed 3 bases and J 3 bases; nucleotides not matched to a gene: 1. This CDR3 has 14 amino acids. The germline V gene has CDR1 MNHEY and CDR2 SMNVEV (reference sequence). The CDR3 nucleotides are TGTGCCAGCAGTTTGCTAGCGGGCTACAATGAGCAGTTCTTC. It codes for CASSLLAGYNEQFF.

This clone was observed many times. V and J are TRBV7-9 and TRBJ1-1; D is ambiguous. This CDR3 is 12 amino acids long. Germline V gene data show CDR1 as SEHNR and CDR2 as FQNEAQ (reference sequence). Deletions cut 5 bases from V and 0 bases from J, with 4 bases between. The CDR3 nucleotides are TGTGCCAGCAGCAGGATGAACACTGAAGCTTTCTTT. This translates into CASSRMNTEAFF.

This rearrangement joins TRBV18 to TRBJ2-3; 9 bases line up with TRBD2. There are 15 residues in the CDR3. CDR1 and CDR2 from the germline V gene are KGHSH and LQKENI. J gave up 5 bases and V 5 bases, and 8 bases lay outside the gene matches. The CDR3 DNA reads TGTGCCAGCTCAAAAATAGCGGGAGCAGGAGATACGCAGTATTTT. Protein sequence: CASSKIAGAGDTQYF.

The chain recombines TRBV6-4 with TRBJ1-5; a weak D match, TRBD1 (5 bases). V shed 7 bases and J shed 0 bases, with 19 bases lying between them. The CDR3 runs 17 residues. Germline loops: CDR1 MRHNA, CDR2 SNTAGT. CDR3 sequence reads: CASNLRWGSDSNQPQHF. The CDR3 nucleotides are TGTGCCAGCAATCTCAGGTGGGGGTCGGATAGCAATCAGCCCCAGCATTTT.

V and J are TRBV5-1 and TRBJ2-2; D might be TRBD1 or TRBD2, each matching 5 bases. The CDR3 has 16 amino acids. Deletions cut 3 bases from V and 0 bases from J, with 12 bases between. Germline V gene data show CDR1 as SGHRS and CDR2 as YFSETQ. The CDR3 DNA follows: TGCGCCAGCAGCTCTCGGGACGGAGCGAACACCGGGGAGCTGTTTTTT. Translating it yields CASSSRDGANTGELFF.

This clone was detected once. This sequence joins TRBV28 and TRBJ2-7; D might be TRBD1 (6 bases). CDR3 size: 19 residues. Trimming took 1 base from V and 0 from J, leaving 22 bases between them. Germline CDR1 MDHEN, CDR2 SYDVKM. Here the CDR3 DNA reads TGTGCCAGCAGTTTATCCTTCCGACAGGCCTCAAGCCTCTCCTACGAGCAGTACTTC. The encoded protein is CASSLSFRQASSLSYEQYF.

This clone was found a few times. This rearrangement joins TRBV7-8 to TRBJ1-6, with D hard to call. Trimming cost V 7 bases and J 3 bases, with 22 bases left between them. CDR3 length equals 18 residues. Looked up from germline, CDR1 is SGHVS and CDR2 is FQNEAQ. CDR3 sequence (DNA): TGTGCCAGCAACCCGAGAGTTGGAAGAGCCAACTATAATTCACCCCTCCACTTT. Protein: CASNPRVGRANYNSPLHF.

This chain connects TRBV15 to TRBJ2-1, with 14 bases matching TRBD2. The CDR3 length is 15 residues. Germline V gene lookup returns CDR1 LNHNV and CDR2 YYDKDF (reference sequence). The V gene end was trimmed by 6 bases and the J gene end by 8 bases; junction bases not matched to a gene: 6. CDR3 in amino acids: CATRGTSGRGHEQFF. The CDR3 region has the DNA TGTGCCACCAGGGGGACTAGCGGGAGAGGGCATGAGCAGTTCTTC.

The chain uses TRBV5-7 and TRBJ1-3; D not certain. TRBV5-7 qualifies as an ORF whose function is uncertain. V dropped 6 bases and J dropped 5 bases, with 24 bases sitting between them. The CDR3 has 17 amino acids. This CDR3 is CASMNVCSNSRRNTIYF. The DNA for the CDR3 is TGTGCCAGCATGAACGTGTGTAGTAACAGTCGACGAAACACCATATATTTT.

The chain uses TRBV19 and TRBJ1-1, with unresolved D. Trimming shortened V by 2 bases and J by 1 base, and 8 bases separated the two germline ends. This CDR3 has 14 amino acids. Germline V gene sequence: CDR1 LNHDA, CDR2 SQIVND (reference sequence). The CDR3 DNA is TGTGCCAGTAGTATAAGCGGGCAGAACACTGAAGCTTTCTTT. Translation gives CASSISGQNTEAFF.

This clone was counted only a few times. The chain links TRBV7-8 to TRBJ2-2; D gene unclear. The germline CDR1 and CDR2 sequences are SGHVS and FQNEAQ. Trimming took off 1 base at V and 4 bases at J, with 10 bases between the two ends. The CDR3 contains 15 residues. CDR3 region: CASSLDWLGTGELFF. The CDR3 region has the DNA TGTGCCAGCAGCTTAGACTGGTTAGGCACCGGGGAGCTGTTTTTT.